This T cell receptor beta chain is drawn from a study of blood T cell repertoires in COVID-19. About the study: COVID-19 samples, acute and convalescent, were from the United States, Italy and Spain. Nucleic acid was either cDNA or gDNA, and it came from T cells, B-cell-depleted T cells, or PBMCs.

How the authors handled the data: Amplification with reference gene primers provided the estimates of nucleated cell counts. Assay: immunoSEQ multiplex PCR; the TCRdb copy retains only in-frame clones and omits some. V and J calls and clone size are as listed in that table; D and trimming were resolved from the DNA. The table includes 540,000 or so clones, approximately 91% detected once. Seattle cases were enrolled at active infection and followed longitudinally. Sequenced sample: peripheral blood. The TCR was taken from a woman in her forties or fifties with COVID-19, enrolled during active disease.

This CDR3 reads CASSLSQGEETQYF. The CDR3 DNA reads TGTGCCAGCAGCTTATCCCAGGGGGAAGAGACCCAGTACTTC. V is TRBV7-9 and J is TRBJ2-5; 7 positions match TRBD1. The CDR3 spans 14 residues. Germline V gene sequence: CDR1 SEHNR, CDR2 FQNEAQ (reference sequence). J lost 3 bases, V lost 2 bases, and 3 bases had no gene match.